A single TCR beta chain is shown here with its context. Via MiXCR, TCRdb re-called the PCR reads, giving one row per CDR3 protein. Here the sample spans about 89,000 distinct CDR3 sequences, around 19% being singletons. Trimming at V came to 5 bases and at J to 8 bases, leaving 12 bases not matched to a gene. The CDR3 consists of 14 residues. CDR1 is DFQATT and CDR2 is SNEGSKA in the germline V gene (reference sequence). These data belong to a study of molecular identifiers for immune sequencing clone quantification. Background on the study: Five portions were made in replicates from RNA of roughly 18,000 or 92,000 naive CD8 cells, and four underwent sequencing.

The gene calls are TRBV20-1 and TRBJ2-1; 7 positions match TRBD2. The sequenced sample was naive CD8+ T cells from blood, with Jurkat cell RNA spiked in. As for subset: FACS-sorted CD8+CD4-CCR7+CD45RA+ naive T cells. This receptor was identified in a human donor in good health. Some libraries in this study had Jurkat cell RNA spiked in. CDR3 coding DNA: TGCAGTGCTGGGCCAAGGGACTATTCCGATGAGCAGTTCTTC. Translated: CSAGPRDYSDEQFF.